These 12 T cell receptor beta chains share one sample of origin, sequenced in a study of CD8 T cells in Susac syndrome (dated by TCRdb to between 2017 and 2020). The library was obtained by the immunoSEQ multiplex PCR assay. RNA was extracted using the RNeasy kit, and roughly 0.5 to 1 ug of the RNA was reverse transcribed with random hexamers. TCRdb applied fastp at Q25 and MiXCR to the public reads, then kept only in-frame beta chains. Rows with one shared CDR3 protein collapse into an entry with the most common genes and DNA. Counted in this sample were about 180,000 distinct CDR3 sequences; under 97% of them appeared once. Jointly, the top ten make up more than 0.09% of the sample. Source material: CD4+ T cells from PBMCs. Receptor source: a human donor with multiple sclerosis.

This rearrangement joins TRBV27 to TRBJ2-7; D uncertain. There are 15 residues in the CDR3. Trimming removed 2 bases at V and 4 bases at J, with 15 bases between. Germline V CDR1 and CDR2: MNHEY, SMNVEV (reference sequence). CDR3 DNA: TGTGCCAGCAGTTTAGTTTCAGCTTCGTGGTACGAGCAGTACTTC. Its protein product is CASSLVSASWYEQYF.

The genes are TRBV5-1 and TRBJ1-1; no reliable D call. The CDR3 runs to 15 residues. The germline CDR1 and CDR2 sequences are SGHRS and YFSETQ. With 0 bases removed from V and 5 bases from J, the gap between germline ends came to 14 bases. CDR3 sequence (DNA): TGCGCCAGCAGCTTGGTTGGGAGGGTAGGTACTGAAGCTTTCTTT. Protein sequence: CASSLVGRVGTEAFF.

The chain is built from TRBV29-1 and TRBJ2-7, with TRBD1 identical over 7 bases. The CDR3 sequence is 14 residues long. V dropped 7 bases and J dropped 3; count of bases not matched to a gene: 12. Germline V gives CDR1 SQVTM, CDR2 ANQGSEA. CDR3 bases: TGCAGCGCCTACTCCTTGGGGGACAGCTACGAGCAGTACTTC. The encoded protein is CSAYSLGDSYEQYF.

The J gene is TRBJ2-1, the V gene TRBV20-1; TRBD2 matches at 11 bases. V was clipped by 5 bases and J by 8 bases; unmatched bases: 11. In germline, CDR1 is DFQATT, CDR2 SNEGSKA (reference sequence). This CDR3 region has 15 residues. CDR3 nucleotides: TGCAGTGCTCCCCGACTAGCGGGGTTGTATGATGAGCAGTTCTTC. It yields the protein CSAPRLAGLYDEQFF.

The V gene is TRBV20-1, the J gene TRBJ2-2; TRBD2 matches at 9 bases. V dropped 3 bases and J dropped 3; count of bases not matched to a gene: 11. Germline loops: CDR1 DFQATT, CDR2 SNEGSKA (reference sequence). CDR3 length: 17 amino acids. The CDR3 is CSASFGQAGGHTGELFF. The CDR3 DNA is TGCAGTGCTAGTTTCGGGCAAGCGGGGGGCCACACCGGGGAGCTGTTTTTT.

This sequence joins TRBV29-1 and TRBJ1-4, with D tentatively TRBD1 (6 bases). The CDR3 runs to 12 residues. The germline CDR1 and CDR2 sequences are SQVTM and ANQGSEA. Trimming removed 6 bases from V and 6 bases from J, with 11 bases in between. CDR3: CSVMGADEKLFF. The CDR3 coding sequence is TGCAGCGTGATGGGGGCTGATGAAAAACTGTTTTTT.

The V gene is TRBV20-1, the J gene TRBJ2-5; the D gene is possibly TRBD2 (5 bases). The CDR3 is made up of 15 amino acids. V was cut by 3 bases and J by 0 bases, with 14 bases left in between. Per the germline V gene, CDR1 is DFQATT and CDR2 is SNEGSKA (reference sequence). CDR3 in DNA: TGCAGTGCTAGCAGTCTAGCAGATTACCAAGAGACCCAGTACTTC. Translated: CSASSLADYQETQYF.

The chain is built from TRBV5-1 and TRBJ1-6, with 8 bases identical to TRBD1. This CDR3 is 16 amino acids long. V lost 4 bases, J lost 8 bases, and 11 bases stayed unmatched. Per the germline V gene, CDR1 is SGHRS and CDR2 is YFSETQ. The CDR3 DNA reads TGCGCCAGCAGCCTTAGACCGGGACAGGTGGATTCACCCCTCCACTTT. Translated, it gives CASSLRPGQVDSPLHF. The full variable domain, completed using reference TRBV5-1 and TRBJ1-6, is KAGVTQTPRYLIKTRGQQVTLSCSPISGHRSVSWYQQTPGQGLQFLFEYFSETQRNKGNFPGRFSGRQFSNSRSEMNVSTLELGDSALYLCASSLRPGQVDSPLHFGNGTRLTVT.

This clonotype appeared once. V and J are TRBV5-1 and TRBJ2-7; D possibly matches TRBD1 or TRBD2 (6 bases each). This CDR3 comprises 14 residues. Deletions cut 0 bases from V and 4 bases from J, with 11 bases between. Germline-derived CDR1 and CDR2 are SGHRS and YFSETQ. The chain's CDR3 is CASSLAGAAYEQYF. CDR3 nucleotides: TGCGCCAGCAGCTTGGCGGGGGCCGCTTACGAGCAGTACTTC.

V usage is TRBV30 and J usage is TRBJ2-5; D is undetermined. V gave up 4 bases and J gave up 5 bases, with 8 bases separating them. The V gene's germline CDR1 is GTSNPN and CDR2 SVGIG (reference sequence). CDR3 length: 11 amino acids. The CDR3 DNA follows: TGTGCCTGGACTAACGGGGAGACCCAGTACTTC. This encodes CAWTNGETQYF. Supplemented by reference TRBV30 and TRBJ2-5, the full variable domain reads SQTIHQWPATLVQPVGSPLSLECTVEGTSNPNLYWYRQAAGRGLQLLFYSVGIGQISSEVPQNLSASRPQDRQFILSSKKLLLSDSGFYLCAWTNGETQYFGPGTRLLVL.

The CDR3 sequence: CSARVTGGPQDTQYF. The CDR3 coding sequence is TGCAGTGCTAGAGTGACGGGGGGGCCGCAAGATACGCAGTATTTT. This chain joins TRBV20-1 and TRBJ2-3, with 8 bases identical to TRBD2. Germline loops: CDR1 DFQATT, CDR2 SNEGSKA (reference sequence). The J segment lost 5 bases and the V segment lost 1 base, leaving 8 bases of the junction unmatched. CDR3 length: 15 residues.

This clonotype has a single count. The chain carries TRBV5-1 and TRBJ2-2; TRBD2 agrees at 9 bases. The germline V gene has CDR1 SGHRS and CDR2 YFSETQ. The ends lost 9 bases at V and 5 bases at J; junction bases unmatched: 8. The CDR3 has 14 residues. CDR3 DNA: TGCGCCACCGCGACTAGCGGATCTACCGGGGAGCTGTTTTTT. This sequence encodes CATATSGSTGELFF.